This is a list of T cell receptor beta chains from one sample in a study of T cell responses to AZD1222 COVID-19 vaccine. Using immunoSEQ multiplex PCR, the repertoire was profiled, and TCRdb retains in-frame clones only, with some absent. The profile shows roughly 150,000 clones, about nine tenths of them singletons. Sequencing used peripheral blood, obtained 28 days after the second AZD1222 dose. The receptors were gathered from an adult who received the AZD1222 COVID-19 vaccine. The CDR3 runs from the conserved cysteine through the conserved F or W. D genes are given only for firm matches. Part of the rows lack a size; the others show once, few, many or a class for expanded clones.

v_call: TRBV30
j_call: TRBJ2-7
clone_size: NA
d_call: NA
cdr3_aa: CAWVGGHSYEQYF
cdr3_nt: TGTGCCTGGGTGGGAGGCCACTCCTACGAGCAGTACTTC

v_call: TRBV14
j_call: TRBJ2-2
clone_size: NA
d_call: NA
cdr3_aa: CASSQARWRQDQNTGELFF
cdr3_nt: TGTGCCAGCAGCCAAGCTCGATGGCGACAGGATCAGAACACCGGGGAGCTGTTTTTT

v_call: TRBV2
j_call: TRBJ2-1
clone_size: few
d_call: TRBD1
cdr3_aa: CASSVTARGEQFF
cdr3_nt: TGTGCCAGCAGTGTGACAGCCAGGGGGGAGCAGTTCTTC

v_call: TRBV19
j_call: TRBJ2-3
clone_size: NA
d_call: TRBD2
cdr3_aa: CASSTRTSGSTDTQYF
cdr3_nt: TGTGCCAGTAGTACAAGGACTAGCGGGAGCACAGATACGCAGTATTTT

v_call: TRBV3-1/TRBV3-2
j_call: TRBJ1-6
clone_size: NA
d_call: TRBD1
cdr3_aa: CASSLRQGYNSPLHF
cdr3_nt: TGTGCCAGCAGCCTTCGACAGGGGTATAATTCACCCCTCCACTTT

v_call: TRBV5-1
j_call: TRBJ1-1
clone_size: once
d_call: NA
cdr3_aa: CASSLEGLGSTEAFF
cdr3_nt: TGCGCCAGCAGCTTGGAGGGATTGGGGAGCACTGAAGCTTTCTTT

v_call: TRBV12-3/TRBV12-4
j_call: TRBJ2-1
clone_size: NA
d_call: NA
cdr3_aa: CASSLGREQFF
cdr3_nt: TGTGCCAGCAGTTTAGGTCGCGAGCAGTTCTTC

v_call: TRBV28
j_call: TRBJ2-7
clone_size: NA
d_call: TRBD2
cdr3_aa: CASRGTNPYEQYF
cdr3_nt: TGTGCCAGCAGGGGGACTAATCCCTACGAGCAGTACTTC

v_call: TRBV6-5
j_call: TRBJ2-7
clone_size: NA
d_call: NA
cdr3_aa: CASSRAYEQYF
cdr3_nt: TGTGCCAGCAGCCGTGCTTACGAGCAGTACTTC

v_call: TRBV12-3/TRBV12-4
j_call: TRBJ2-5
clone_size: NA
d_call: NA
cdr3_aa: CASSYGDDQYF
cdr3_nt: TGTGCCAGCAGCTACGGCGATGACCAGTACTTC

v_call: TRBV7-9
j_call: TRBJ2-5
clone_size: NA
d_call: TRBD2
cdr3_aa: CASSSPSGSGETQYF
cdr3_nt: TGTGCCAGCAGCTCACCTAGCGGGAGCGGAGAGACCCAGTACTTC

v_call: TRBV2
j_call: TRBJ1-3
clone_size: NA
d_call: TRBD1
cdr3_aa: CASRTSGGGSGNTIYF
cdr3_nt: TGTGCCAGCAGGACCTCAGGGGGCGGTTCTGGAAACACCATATATTTT

v_call: TRBV7-9
j_call: TRBJ2-7
clone_size: NA
d_call: NA
cdr3_aa: CASSLQGNEQYF
cdr3_nt: TGTGCCAGCAGCTTACAAGGGAACGAGCAGTACTTC

v_call: TRBV4-1
j_call: TRBJ1-4
clone_size: once
d_call: NA
cdr3_aa: CASSHERTGALKEKLFF
cdr3_nt: TGCGCCAGCAGCCACGAAAGAACAGGAGCCCTTAAGGAAAAACTGTTTTTT

v_call: TRBV6-5
j_call: TRBJ2-7
clone_size: NA
d_call: NA
cdr3_aa: CASSYTGLGPYEQYF
cdr3_nt: TGTGCCAGCAGTTATACGGGCCTCGGGCCCTACGAGCAGTACTTC

v_call: TRBV29-1
j_call: TRBJ2-7
clone_size: NA
d_call: TRBD1
cdr3_aa: CSVDIRDSSYEQYF
cdr3_nt: TGCAGCGTTGATATTCGGGACAGCTCCTACGAGCAGTACTTC

v_call: TRBV4-1
j_call: TRBJ1-5
clone_size: NA
d_call: TRBD1
cdr3_aa: CASSAGQGSGQPQHF
cdr3_nt: TGCGCCAGCAGCGCGGGACAGGGCTCCGGTCAGCCCCAGCATTTT

v_call: TRBV29-1
j_call: TRBJ1-4
clone_size: NA
d_call: TRBD1
cdr3_aa: CSADRGDEKLFF
cdr3_nt: TGCAGCGCAGACAGGGGTGACGAAAAACTGTTTTTT

v_call: TRBV4-2
j_call: TRBJ2-1
clone_size: few
d_call: NA
cdr3_aa: CASQRGEQSGNEQFF
cdr3_nt: TGTGCCAGCCAACGGGGCGAGCAGAGCGGCAATGAGCAGTTCTTC

v_call: TRBV7-2
j_call: TRBJ1-6
clone_size: NA
d_call: NA
cdr3_aa: CASSLAMGGASPLHF
cdr3_nt: TGTGCCAGCAGCTTAGCGATGGGGGGCGCCTCACCCCTCCACTTT